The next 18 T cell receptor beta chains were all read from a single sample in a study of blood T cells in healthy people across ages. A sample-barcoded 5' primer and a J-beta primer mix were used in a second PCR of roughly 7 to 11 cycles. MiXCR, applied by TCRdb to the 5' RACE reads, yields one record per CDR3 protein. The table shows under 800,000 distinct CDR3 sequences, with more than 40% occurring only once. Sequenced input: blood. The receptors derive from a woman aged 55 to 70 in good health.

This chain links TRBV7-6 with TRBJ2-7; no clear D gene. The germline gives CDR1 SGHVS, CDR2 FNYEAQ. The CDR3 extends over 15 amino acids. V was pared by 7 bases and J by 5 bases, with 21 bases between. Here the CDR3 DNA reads TGTGCCAGCAACCTGGCCTACGGGTTCCTGGACGAGCAGTACTTC. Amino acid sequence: CASNLAYGFLDEQYF.

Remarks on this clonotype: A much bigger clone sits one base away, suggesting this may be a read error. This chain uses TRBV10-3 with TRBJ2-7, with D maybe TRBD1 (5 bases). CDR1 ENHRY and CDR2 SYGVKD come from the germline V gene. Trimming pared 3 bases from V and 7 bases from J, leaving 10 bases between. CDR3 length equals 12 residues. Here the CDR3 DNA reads TGTGCCATCAGTGACAGGGTGGATGAGCAGTACTTC. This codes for CAISDRVDEQYF.

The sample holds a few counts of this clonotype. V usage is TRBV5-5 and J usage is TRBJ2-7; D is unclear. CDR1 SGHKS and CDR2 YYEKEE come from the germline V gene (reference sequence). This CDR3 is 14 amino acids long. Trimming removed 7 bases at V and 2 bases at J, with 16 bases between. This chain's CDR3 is CASGPLWDPYEQYF. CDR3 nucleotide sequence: TGTGCCAGCGGACCCCTTTGGGATCCCTACGAGCAGTACTTC.

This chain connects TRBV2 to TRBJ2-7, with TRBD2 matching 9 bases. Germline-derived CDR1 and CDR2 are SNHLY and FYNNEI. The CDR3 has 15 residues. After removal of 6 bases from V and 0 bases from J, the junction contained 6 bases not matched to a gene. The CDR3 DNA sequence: TGTGCCAGCAGAGAGGGACTAGCCCACTCCTACGAGCAGTACTTC. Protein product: CASREGLAHSYEQYF.

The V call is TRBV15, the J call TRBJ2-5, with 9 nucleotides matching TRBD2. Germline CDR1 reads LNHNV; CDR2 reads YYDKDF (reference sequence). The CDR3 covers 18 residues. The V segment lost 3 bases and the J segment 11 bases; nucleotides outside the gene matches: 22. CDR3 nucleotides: TGTGCCACCAGCAGGGACACAGAGCGGGGGGCTCCTGGCAATGAGCAGTACTTC. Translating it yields CATSRDTERGAPGNEQYF. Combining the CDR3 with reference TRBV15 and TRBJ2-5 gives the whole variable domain DAMVIQNPRYQVTQFGKPVTLSCSQTLNHNVMYWYQQKSSQAPKLLFHYYDKDFNNEADTPDNFQSRRPNTSFCFLDIRSPGLGDTAMYLCATSRDTERGAPGNEQYFGPGTRLLVL.

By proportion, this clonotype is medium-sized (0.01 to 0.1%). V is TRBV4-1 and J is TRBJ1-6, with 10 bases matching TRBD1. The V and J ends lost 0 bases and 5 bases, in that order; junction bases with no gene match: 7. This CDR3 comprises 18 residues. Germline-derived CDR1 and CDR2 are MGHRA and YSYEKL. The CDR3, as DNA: TGCGCCAGCAGCCAAGATGGAAGGACAGGGGGAAATAATTCACCCCTCCACTTT. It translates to CASSQDGRTGGNNSPLHF.

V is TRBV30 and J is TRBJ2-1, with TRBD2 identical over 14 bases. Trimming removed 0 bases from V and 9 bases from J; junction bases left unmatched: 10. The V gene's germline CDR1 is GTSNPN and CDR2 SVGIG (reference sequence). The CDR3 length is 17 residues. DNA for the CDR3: TGTGCCTGGAGTGTCCTCCCGACTAGCGGGGGGGTCCTTGAGCAGTTCTTC. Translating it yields CAWSVLPTSGGVLEQFF.

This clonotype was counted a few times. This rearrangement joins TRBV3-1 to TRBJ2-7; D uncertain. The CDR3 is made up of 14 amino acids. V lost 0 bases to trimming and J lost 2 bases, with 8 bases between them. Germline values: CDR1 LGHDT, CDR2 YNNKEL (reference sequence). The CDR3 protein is CASSQDSETYEQYF. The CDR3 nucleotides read TGTGCCAGCAGCCAAGATTCAGAAACCTACGAGCAGTACTTC.

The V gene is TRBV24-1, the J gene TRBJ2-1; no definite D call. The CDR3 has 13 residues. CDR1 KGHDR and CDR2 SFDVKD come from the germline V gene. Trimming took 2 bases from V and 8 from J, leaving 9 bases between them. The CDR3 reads CATSDSNEDEQFF. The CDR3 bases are TGTGCCACCAGTGATTCGAATGAGGATGAGCAGTTCTTC.

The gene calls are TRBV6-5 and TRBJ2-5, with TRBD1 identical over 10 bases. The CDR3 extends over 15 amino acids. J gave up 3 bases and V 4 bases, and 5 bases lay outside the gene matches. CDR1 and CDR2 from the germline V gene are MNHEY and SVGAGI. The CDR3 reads CASSFGTGAEETQYF. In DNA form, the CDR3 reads TGTGCCAGCAGTTTCGGGACAGGGGCCGAAGAGACCCAGTACTTC.

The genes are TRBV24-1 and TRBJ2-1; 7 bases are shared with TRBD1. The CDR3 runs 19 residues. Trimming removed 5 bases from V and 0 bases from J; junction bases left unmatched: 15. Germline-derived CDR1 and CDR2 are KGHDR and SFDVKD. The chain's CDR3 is CATSAPTGTLLSSYNEQFF. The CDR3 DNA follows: TGTGCCACCAGTGCCCCGACAGGGACCCTTCTTAGCTCCTACAATGAGCAGTTCTTC.

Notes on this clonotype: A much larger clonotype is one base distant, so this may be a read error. CDR3 protein: CATSRDRNYGYTF. The CDR3 region has the DNA TGTGCCACCAGCAGAGATCGGAACTATGGCTACACCTTC. The rearrangement joins TRBV15 to TRBJ1-2; D unclear. V lost 0 bases to trimming and J lost 2 bases, with 4 bases between them. The CDR3 totals 13 residues. Looked up from germline, CDR1 is LNHNV and CDR2 is YYDKDF (reference sequence).

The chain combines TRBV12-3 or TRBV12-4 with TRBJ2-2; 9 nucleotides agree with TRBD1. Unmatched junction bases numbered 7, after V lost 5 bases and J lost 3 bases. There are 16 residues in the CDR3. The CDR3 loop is CASSLGQGSHTGELFF. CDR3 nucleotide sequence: TGTGCCAGCAGTCTAGGACAGGGGAGCCACACCGGGGAGCTGTTTTTT.

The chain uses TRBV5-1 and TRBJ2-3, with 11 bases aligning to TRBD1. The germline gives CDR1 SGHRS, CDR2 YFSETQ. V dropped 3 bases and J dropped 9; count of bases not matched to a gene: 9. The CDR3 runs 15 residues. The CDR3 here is CASSYRDRGAETQYF. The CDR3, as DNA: TGCGCCAGCAGCTACAGGGACAGGGGGGCCGAGACGCAGTATTTT.

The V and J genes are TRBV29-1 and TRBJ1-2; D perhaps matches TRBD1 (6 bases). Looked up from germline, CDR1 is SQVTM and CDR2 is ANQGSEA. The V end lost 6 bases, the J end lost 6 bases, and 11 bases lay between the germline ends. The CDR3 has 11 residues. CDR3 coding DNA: TGCAGCGTGCAGGGGATCAATGGCTACACCTTC. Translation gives CSVQGINGYTF.

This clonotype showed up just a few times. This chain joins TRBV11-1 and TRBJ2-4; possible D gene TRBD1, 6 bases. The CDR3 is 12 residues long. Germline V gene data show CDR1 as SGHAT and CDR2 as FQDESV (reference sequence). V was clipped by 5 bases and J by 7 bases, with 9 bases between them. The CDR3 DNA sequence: TGTGCCAGCAGCCCCGACAGGAACATTCAGTACTTC. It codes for CASSPDRNIQYF.

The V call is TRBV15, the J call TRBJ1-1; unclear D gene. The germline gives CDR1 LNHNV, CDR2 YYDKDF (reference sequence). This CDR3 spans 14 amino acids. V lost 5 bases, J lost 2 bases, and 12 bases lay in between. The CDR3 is CATSATQINTEAFF. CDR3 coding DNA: TGTGCCACCAGCGCTACACAGATTAACACTGAAGCTTTCTTT.

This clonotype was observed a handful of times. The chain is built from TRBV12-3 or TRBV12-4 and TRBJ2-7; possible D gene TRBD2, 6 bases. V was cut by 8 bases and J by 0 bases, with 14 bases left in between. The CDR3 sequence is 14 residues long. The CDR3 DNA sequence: TGTGCCAGCGGACCTGCGGGGCGCTCCTACGAGCAGTACTTC. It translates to CASGPAGRSYEQYF.